The 12 T cell receptor beta chains below come from one sample, sequenced in a study of CD8 T cells in Susac syndrome. RNA in amounts of roughly 0.5 to 1 ug was reverse transcribed with random hexamers. Each CDR3 protein gets one entry after TCRdb re-called the immunoSEQ multiplex PCR reads with MiXCR. This repertoire shows about 200,000 distinct CDR3 sequences, more than 85% found once; its top ten account for 0.087%. The material sequenced was CD4+ T cells from PBMCs. Receptors originate from a human donor with Susac syndrome.

The chain has TRBV9 and TRBJ2-1, with 12 bases lining up with TRBD2. With V trimmed by 4 bases and J by 7 bases, 15 bases remained unmatched. This CDR3 is 18 amino acids long. Germline CDR1 and CDR2: SGDLS and YYNGEE. CDR3 DNA: TGTGCCAGCAGCACCCAACCTGGTGCTAGCGGGAGGGATAATGAGCAGTTCTTC. It yields the protein CASSTQPGASGRDNEQFF.

V gene TRBV7-9 combines with J gene TRBJ2-7; 7 bases are a match to TRBD1. J gave up 2 bases and V 5 bases, and 9 bases lay outside the gene matches. CDR3 size: 15 residues. The germline V gene encodes CDR1 SEHNR and CDR2 FQNEAQ (reference sequence). The CDR3 bases are TGTGCCAGCAGCCGTTCGGGACAGATTACCTACGAGCAGTACTTC. This encodes CASSRSGQITYEQYF.

CDR3 in DNA: TGCGCCAGCAGCAAAAAACGACAGGGTAGCTCCTACAATGAGCAGTTCTTC. This encodes CASSKKRQGSSYNEQFF. The chain recombines TRBV4-1 with TRBJ2-1; 7 positions agree with TRBD1. The CDR3 loop spans 17 amino acids. Per germline, CDR1 MGHRA and CDR2 YSYEKL. Losses at the gene ends were 5 bases for V and 0 bases for J; bases not matched to a gene: 10.

The chain recombines TRBV30 with TRBJ1-2; D perhaps matches TRBD1 (5 bases). The CDR3 is 13 amino acids. Trimming took off 0 bases at V and 8 bases at J, with 13 bases between the two ends. Germline CDR1 GTSNPN, CDR2 SVGIG (reference sequence). DNA of the CDR3: TGTGCCTGGAGTGTGGGAGGGGTGCAGGGCTACACCTTC. Protein product: CAWSVGGVQGYTF. Variable domain in full (rest from reference TRBV30 and TRBJ1-2): SQTIHQWPATLVQPVGSPLSLECTVEGTSNPNLYWYRQAAGRGLQLLFYSVGIGQISSEVPQNLSASRPQDRQFILSSKKLLLSDSGFYLCAWSVGGVQGYTFGSGTRLTVV.

The chain uses TRBV10-3 and TRBJ2-6, with D tentatively TRBD1 (5 bases). Per germline, CDR1 ENHRY and CDR2 SYGVKD. Between the trimmed V and J ends, which lost 10 bases and 0 bases, there was a span of 13 bases. CDR3 size: 15 residues. CDR3 protein: CATMLGLSGANVLTF. In nucleotides, the CDR3 is TGTGCCACCATGCTGGGGCTCTCTGGGGCCAACGTCCTGACTTTC.

A single count supports this clonotype. The V and J genes are TRBV9 and TRBJ2-5; tentative D call: TRBD2 (6 bases). This CDR3 spans 16 amino acids. Germline V gene sequence: CDR1 SGDLS, CDR2 YYNGEE. The germline V and J ends were trimmed by 0 bases and 4 bases, with 16 bases remaining between them. This CDR3 is CASSVAATEGRETQYF. CDR3 bases: TGTGCCAGCAGCGTAGCGGCGACGGAGGGGCGAGAGACCCAGTACTTC.

The CDR3: CASSWTVSYEQYF. CDR3 nucleotides: TGTGCCAGCAGTTGGACAGTTTCCTACGAGCAGTACTTC. This chain uses TRBV2 with TRBJ2-7; a possible D gene is TRBD1 (6 bases). The V gene's germline CDR1 is SNHLY and CDR2 FYNNEI. Trimming removed 5 bases from V and 1 base from J, with 9 bases in between. The CDR3 runs to 13 residues.

This clonotype occurred a few times. The V gene is TRBV30, the J gene TRBJ1-6; D gene unclear. The CDR3 is made up of 12 amino acids. Germline CDR1 GTSNPN, CDR2 SVGIG (reference sequence). V lost 2 bases to trimming and J lost 10 bases, with 9 bases between them. The CDR3 coding sequence is TGTGCCTGGAGTCAGACGGAGTCACCCCTCCACTTT. Encoded protein: CAWSQTESPLHF. The full variable domain, in which reference TRBV30 and TRBJ1-6 provide the parts outside the CDR3, is SQTIHQWPATLVQPVGSPLSLECTVEGTSNPNLYWYRQAAGRGLQLLFYSVGIGQISSEVPQNLSASRPQDRQFILSSKKLLLSDSGFYLCAWSQTESPLHFGNGTRLTVT.

V usage is TRBV27 and J usage is TRBJ2-7; maybe TRBD2 (5 bases). This CDR3 spans 13 amino acids. Germline V lookup: CDR1 MNHEY, CDR2 SMNVEV (reference sequence). Trimming cost V 4 bases and J 2 bases, with 9 bases left between them. The CDR3 nucleotides read TGTGCCAGCAGTTACGGGAACACCTACGAGCAGTACTTC. Protein product: CASSYGNTYEQYF.

This clonotype showed up just a few times. The CDR3 protein is CASSFTRQGEETQYF. CDR3 DNA: TGCGCCAGCAGCTTTACGAGACAGGGGGAAGAGACCCAGTACTTC. The chain joins TRBV5-1 to TRBJ2-5; 9 bases agree with TRBD1. The CDR3 length is 15 residues. The germline V gene has CDR1 SGHRS and CDR2 YFSETQ. V was clipped by 2 bases and J by 3 bases; unmatched bases: 5.

This clonotype occurred once. This chain connects TRBV5-1 to TRBJ2-2, with 9 bases that match TRBD1. CDR3 length: 16 residues. Trimming at V came to 2 bases and at J to 4 bases, leaving 6 bases not matched to a gene. Looked up from germline, CDR1 is SGHRS and CDR2 is YFSETQ. In nucleotides, the CDR3 is TGCGCCAGCAGCTTAATGGGACAGGGAAGCACCGGGGAGCTGTTTTTT. Translated, it gives CASSLMGQGSTGELFF.

The V call is TRBV20-1, the J call TRBJ2-2; TRBD2 is a possible D gene (5 bases). Germline CDR1 DFQATT, CDR2 SNEGSKA (reference sequence). The length of the CDR3 is 15 residues. V gave up 5 bases and J gave up 0 bases, with 13 bases separating them. DNA for the CDR3: TGCAGTGCTCCGAGGGCGGCCCCGAACACCGGGGAGCTGTTTTTT. It specifies CSAPRAAPNTGELFF.